This T cell receptor beta chain was identified in a study of T-cell memory formation after mild COVID-19. This CDR3 comprises 15 residues. Trimming cost V 7 bases and J 6 bases; bases outside gene matches: 7. This clonotype was seen more than once but under ten times. TCRdb processed the 5' RACE reads anew with MiXCR; each CDR3 protein has one entry. Of 380,000 or so distinct CDR3 sequences listed, roughly 13% are singletons. This chain connects TRBV12-3 or TRBV12-4 to TRBJ2-1, with TRBD2 matching over 12 bases. Sequencing input: PBMCs or a T cell subset sorted from them (not recorded which). This clonotype originated in a man younger than 35 who had mild COVID-19 (a few samples of this study predate the infection). Cell type and time point are not known. This CDR3 reads CASTTSGGFGNEQFF. DNA of the CDR3: TGTGCCAGCACGACTAGCGGGGGCTTTGGCAATGAGCAGTTCTTC.